These 18 T cell receptor beta chains were sequenced from one sample in a study of T cell responses to AZD1222 COVID-19 vaccine. Using immunoSEQ multiplex PCR, the repertoire was profiled, and TCRdb retains in-frame clones only, with some absent. Among some 250,000 clones, 94% were seen once, and the ten largest hold 0.55%. The source material was peripheral blood, sampled 28 days after the second AZD1222 dose. These receptors were collected from an adult who received the AZD1222 COVID-19 vaccine.

With respect to this clone: This same CDR3 is encoded by further DNA sequences in the sample. CDR3 DNA sequence: TGTGCCAGCAGCCAAGCTAACTATGGCTACACCTTC. Amino acids: CASSQANYGYTF. The chain recombines TRBV3-1 (or the pseudogene TRBV3-2) with TRBJ1-2, with D unresolved. CDR1 and CDR2 from the germline V gene are LGHDT and YNNKEL (reference sequence). The CDR3 covers 12 residues. Trimming left V 1 base short and J 0 bases short, with 0 bases between.

The genes are TRBV6-5 and TRBJ2-3; D may be TRBD1 or TRBD2 (5 bases each). Germline V CDR1 and CDR2: MNHEY, SVGAGI. The CDR3 sequence is 15 residues long. Trimming left V 2 bases short and J 2 bases short, with 11 bases between. The CDR3 coding sequence is TGTGCCAGCAGTTACCGTCACGGGGCCACAGATACGCAGTATTTT. Translated: CASSYRHGATDTQYF.

The chain links TRBV18 to TRBJ2-2; D not certain. CDR1 is KGHSH and CDR2 is LQKENI in the germline V gene. This CDR3 has 17 amino acids. V lost 5 bases to trimming and J lost 5 bases, with 21 bases between them. CDR3 sequence: CASSYPTGSSSTGELFF. The CDR3 nucleotides are TGTGCCAGCTCATACCCGACGGGCTCTTCAAGTACCGGGGAGCTGTTTTTT.

The J gene is TRBJ1-1, the V gene TRBV6-5; no definite D call. The CDR3 length is 15 residues. Germline CDR1 is MNHEY and CDR2 is SVGAGI. The V end lost 2 bases, the J end lost 1 base, and 11 bases lay between the germline ends. Here the CDR3 reads CASSYVGIENTEAFF. For the CDR3, the DNA is TGTGCCAGCAGTTACGTCGGTATCGAGAACACTGAAGCTTTCTTT.

The chain joins TRBV10-3 to TRBJ2-1; 7 bases align to TRBD1. The germline CDR1 and CDR2 sequences are ENHRY and SYGVKD. J was trimmed by 2 bases and V by 2 bases; bases with no gene match: 3. The CDR3 length is 15 residues. DNA for the CDR3: TGTGCCATCAGTGAGCGACAGGGCGCCTACAATGAGCAGTTCTTC. This encodes CAISERQGAYNEQFF.

The gene calls are TRBV4-3 and TRBJ2-3; perhaps D is TRBD1 or TRBD2 (5 bases each). The CDR3 totals 17 residues. The germline gives CDR1 LGHNA, CDR2 YSLEER. V lost 0 bases, J lost 6 bases, and 19 bases lay in between. The CDR3 loop is CASSQELGGHGADTQYF. The CDR3 nucleotides read TGCGCCAGCAGCCAAGAACTTGGCGGGCATGGGGCCGATACGCAGTATTTT.

The chain uses TRBV7-9 and TRBJ1-1, with TRBD1 identical over 10 bases. Per germline, CDR1 SEHNR and CDR2 FQNEAQ (reference sequence). This CDR3 has 14 residues. With 5 bases clipped from V and 6 bases from J, the junction kept 6 bases outside the gene matches. The CDR3 DNA follows: TGTGCCAGCAGCCCACAAGGACAGGGGGCTGAAGCTTTCTTT. It specifies CASSPQGQGAEAFF.

The gene calls are TRBV4-1 and TRBJ1-2, with TRBD1 matching over 9 bases. The germline V gene encodes CDR1 MGHRA and CDR2 YSYEKL. The trim removed 1 base at V and 7 bases at J, leaving 7 bases unmatched. This CDR3 region has 15 residues. As DNA, the CDR3 is TGCGCCAGCAGCCAAGGACAGGGGGGCTTTGCTGGCTACACCTTC. This translates into CASSQGQGGFAGYTF.

The chain combines TRBV6-2 or TRBV6-3 with TRBJ2-7, with 8 bases that match TRBD2. The CDR3 totals 18 residues. The V and J ends lost 6 bases and 5 bases, in that order; junction bases with no gene match: 21. In germline, CDR1 is MNHEY, CDR2 SVGEGT. CDR3 nucleotides: TGTGCCAGCAGCCCCCGGTTCCCCTCGGGAGGGCCTATCCACGAGCAGTACTTC. This translates into CASSPRFPSGGPIHEQYF.

The CDR3 bases are TGTGCCAGCAGCGACAGGGGCAATCAGCCCCAGCATTTT. Encoded protein: CASSDRGNQPQHF. V usage is TRBV28 and J usage is TRBJ1-5; 7 bases fit TRBD1. V lost 6 bases and J lost 2; bases outside the gene matches: 1. The CDR3 contains 13 residues. The V gene's germline CDR1 is MDHEN and CDR2 SYDVKM.

The CDR3 reads CASSPSRFTDENQPQHF. The CDR3 bases are TGTGCCAGCTCACCAAGCCGTTTTACGGACGAGAATCAGCCCCAGCATTTT. The chain is built from TRBV18 and TRBJ1-5; D unresolved. Trimming removed 2 bases from V and 4 bases from J, with 18 bases in between. This CDR3 spans 17 amino acids. The germline gives CDR1 KGHSH, CDR2 LQKENI. Complete variable domain (other parts from reference TRBV18 and TRBJ1-5): NAGVMQNPRHLVRRRGQEARLRCSPMKGHSHVYWYRQLPEEGLKFMVYLQKENIIDESGMPKERFSAEFPKEGPSILRIQQVVRGDSAAYFCASSPSRFTDENQPQHFGDGTRLSIL.

The rearrangement uses TRBV7-2 and TRBJ2-7; TRBD2 agrees at 7 bases. The CDR3 is made up of 15 amino acids. With 0 bases clipped from V and 2 bases from J, the junction kept 4 bases outside the gene matches. Germline V gene lookup returns CDR1 SGHTA and CDR2 FQGNSA. CDR3 sequence (DNA): TGTGCCAGCAGCTTAGCGCCTAGCGGAACCTACGAGCAGTACTTC. Its translation: CASSLAPSGTYEQYF. The variable domain in full, completed from reference TRBV7-2 and TRBJ2-7, reads GAGVSQSPSNKVTEKGKDVELRCDPISGHTALYWYRQSLGQGLEFLIYFQGNSAPDKSGLPSDRFSAERTGGSVSTLTIQRTQQEDSAVYLCASSLAPSGTYEQYFGPGTRLTVT.

The chain employs TRBV6-5 and TRBJ2-7, with D unresolved. Germline assignment: CDR1 MNHEY and CDR2 SVGAGI. The CDR3 length is 12 residues. V shed 7 bases and J shed 7 bases, with 14 bases lying between them. CDR3 DNA sequence: TGTGCCAGCACCCTCGCACTTCGGGAGCAGTACTTC. Translated, it gives CASTLALREQYF.

The chain employs TRBV7-2 and TRBJ2-4; perhaps TRBD1 as D (6 bases). There are 16 residues in the CDR3. Trimming took 5 bases from V and 0 from J, leaving 14 bases between them. From germline, CDR1 is SGHTA and CDR2 FQGNSA. The CDR3 loop reads CASSAQGRLAKNIQYF. The CDR3, as DNA: TGTGCCAGCAGCGCACAGGGTCGCCTAGCCAAAAACATTCAGTACTTC.

In its sample, this clone was seen once. The chain's CDR3 is CASSYSRGRYGYTF. The CDR3 nucleotides read TGTGCCAGCAGTTACTCGAGGGGCCGCTATGGCTACACCTTC. The chain has TRBV6-5 and TRBJ1-2, with D possibly matching TRBD1 (5 bases). Germline values: CDR1 MNHEY, CDR2 SVGAGI. The ends were cut back, 0 bases at V and 4 bases at J, with 9 bases in the middle. The CDR3 runs to 14 residues.

The chain combines TRBV14 with TRBJ2-2, with D hard to call. The CDR3 is made up of 13 amino acids. Germline loops: CDR1 SGHDN, CDR2 FVKESK. Trimming took off 3 bases at V and 7 bases at J, with 9 bases between the two ends. The CDR3 nucleotides are TGTGCCAGCAGCCAGCTAGGTTACGGGGAGCTGTTTTTT. As protein: CASSQLGYGELFF.

V is TRBV4-1 and J is TRBJ2-7; the match to TRBD1 covers 7 bases. J lost 5 bases, V lost 4 bases, and 5 bases had no gene match. CDR3 length equals 13 residues. Per germline, CDR1 MGHRA and CDR2 YSYEKL. DNA of the CDR3: TGCGCCAGCAGCCCCGGGACAGACGACGAGCAGTACTTC. This encodes CASSPGTDDEQYF.

J is TRBJ1-5 and V is TRBV7-9; D is unresolved. Trimming left V 4 bases short and J 7 bases short, with 11 bases between. From germline, CDR1 is SEHNR and CDR2 FQNEAQ (reference sequence). The CDR3 consists of 13 residues. The CDR3 reads CASSSDSGQPQHF. In nucleotides, the CDR3 is TGTGCCAGCAGCTCGGATTCGGGACAGCCCCAGCATTTT.